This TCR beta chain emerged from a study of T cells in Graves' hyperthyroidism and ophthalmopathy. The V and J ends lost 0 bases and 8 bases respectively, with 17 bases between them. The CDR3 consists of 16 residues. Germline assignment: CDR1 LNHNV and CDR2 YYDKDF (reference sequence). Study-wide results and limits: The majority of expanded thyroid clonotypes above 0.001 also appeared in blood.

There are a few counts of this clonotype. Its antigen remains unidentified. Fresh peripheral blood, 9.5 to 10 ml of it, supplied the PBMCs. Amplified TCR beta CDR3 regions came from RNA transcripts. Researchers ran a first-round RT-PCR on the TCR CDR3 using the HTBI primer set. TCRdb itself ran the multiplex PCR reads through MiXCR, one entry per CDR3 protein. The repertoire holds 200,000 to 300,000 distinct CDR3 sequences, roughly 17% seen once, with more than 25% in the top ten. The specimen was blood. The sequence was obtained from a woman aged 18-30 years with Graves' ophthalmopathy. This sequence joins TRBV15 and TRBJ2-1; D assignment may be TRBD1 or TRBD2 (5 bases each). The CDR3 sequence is CATSRDSGQGADEQFF. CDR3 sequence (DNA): TGTGCCACCAGCAGAGATTCAGGGCAGGGAGCCGATGAGCAGTTCTTC.